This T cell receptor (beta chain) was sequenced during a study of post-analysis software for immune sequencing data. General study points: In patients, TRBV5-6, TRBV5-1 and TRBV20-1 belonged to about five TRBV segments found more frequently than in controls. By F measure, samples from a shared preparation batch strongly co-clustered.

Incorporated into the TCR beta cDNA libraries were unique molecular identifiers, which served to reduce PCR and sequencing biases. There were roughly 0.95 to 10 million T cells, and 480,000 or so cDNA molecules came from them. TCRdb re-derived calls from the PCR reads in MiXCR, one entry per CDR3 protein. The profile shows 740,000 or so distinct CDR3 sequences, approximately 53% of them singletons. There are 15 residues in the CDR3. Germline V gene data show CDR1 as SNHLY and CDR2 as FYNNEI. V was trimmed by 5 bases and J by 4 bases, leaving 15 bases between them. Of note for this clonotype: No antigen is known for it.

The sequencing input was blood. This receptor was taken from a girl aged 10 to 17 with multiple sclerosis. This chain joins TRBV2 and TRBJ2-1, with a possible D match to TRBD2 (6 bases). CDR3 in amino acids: CASSMGIGGYNEQFF. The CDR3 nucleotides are TGTGCCAGCAGTATGGGGATCGGGGGATACAATGAGCAGTTCTTC. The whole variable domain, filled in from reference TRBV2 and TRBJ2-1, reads EPEVTQTPSHQVTQMGQEVILRCVPISNHLYFYWYRQILGQKVEFLVSFYNNEISEKSEIFDDQFSVERPDGSNFTLKIRSTKLEDSAMYFCASSMGIGGYNEQFFGPGTRLTVL.